A single T cell receptor beta chain is shown here with its context. This specimen includes other DNA sequences encoding the same CDR3. The data originate from a study of T cell changes during pregnancy in multiple sclerosis. CDR3 length: 15 amino acids. Germline lookup yields CDR1 MNHEY and CDR2 SVGAGI. The V and J ends lost 0 bases and 0 bases respectively, with 8 bases between them. Measured with immunoSEQ multiplex PCR; TCRdb has only the in-frame clones, and not every one. The sample lists about 72,000 clones, less than 95% occurring once. The genes are TRBV6-5 and TRBJ1-1; D call uncertain. The input for sequencing was peripheral blood, taken in the second trimester of pregnancy. This clonotype was sampled from a female donor with multiple sclerosis, enrolled in a pregnancy study. CDR3: CASSYSTGLNTEAFF. In nucleotides, the CDR3 is TGTGCCAGCAGTTACTCTACCGGGTTGAACACTGAAGCTTTCTTT.